At least ten counts were recorded for the clone carrying this TCR beta chain. The sample belongs to a study of identical twins. TCRdb fed the 5' RACE reads into MiXCR, producing one record per CDR3 protein. This table has hundreds of thousands of distinct CDR3 sequences, roughly 20% appearing once. V lost 1 base and J lost 11; bases outside the gene matches: 7. CDR1 MNHNS and CDR2 SASEGT come from the germline V gene. The CDR3 is 13 amino acids. A further study also used this sample, focusing on T cells expressing NK-cell markers. From that study: Researchers got TCR beta repertoires out of sorted CD3+CD56+NKG2C+, CD3+CD56+NKG2C- and CD3+CD56-NKG2C+ T cells.

This TCR was recovered from a woman aged 18-29 years in good health. The chain links TRBV6-1 to TRBJ1-1, with 7 nucleotides matching TRBD1. The sample comprised PBMCs. This chain's CDR3 is CASSEDGGGSAFF. In DNA, the CDR3 is TGTGCCAGCAGTGAAGATGGAGGGGGCTCGGCTTTCTTT.